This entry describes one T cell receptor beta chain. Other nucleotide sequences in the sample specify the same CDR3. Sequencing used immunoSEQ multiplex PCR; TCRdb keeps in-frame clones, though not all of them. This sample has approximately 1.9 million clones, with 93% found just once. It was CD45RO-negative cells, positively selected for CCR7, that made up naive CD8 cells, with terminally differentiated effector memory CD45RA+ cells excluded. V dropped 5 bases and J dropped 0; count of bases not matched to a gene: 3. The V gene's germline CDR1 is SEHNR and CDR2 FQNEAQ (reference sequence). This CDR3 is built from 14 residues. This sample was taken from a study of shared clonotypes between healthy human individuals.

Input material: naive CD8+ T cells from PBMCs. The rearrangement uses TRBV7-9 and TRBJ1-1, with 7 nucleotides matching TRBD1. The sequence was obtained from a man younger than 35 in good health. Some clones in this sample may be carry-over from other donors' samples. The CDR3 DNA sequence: TGTGCCAGCAGCAAGGGACAGCTGAACACTGAAGCTTTCTTT. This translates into CASSKGQLNTEAFF.